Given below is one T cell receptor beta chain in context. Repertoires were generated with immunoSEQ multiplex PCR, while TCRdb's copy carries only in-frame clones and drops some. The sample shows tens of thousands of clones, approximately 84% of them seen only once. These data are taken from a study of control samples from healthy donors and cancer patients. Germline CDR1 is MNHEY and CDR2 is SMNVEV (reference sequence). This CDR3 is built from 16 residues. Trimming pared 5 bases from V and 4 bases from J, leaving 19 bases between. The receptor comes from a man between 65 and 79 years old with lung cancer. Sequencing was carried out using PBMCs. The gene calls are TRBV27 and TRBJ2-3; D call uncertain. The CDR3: CASSTIPPDVSDTQYF. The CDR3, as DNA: TGTGCCAGCAGTACGATCCCCCCGGATGTTTCAGATACGCAGTATTTT.